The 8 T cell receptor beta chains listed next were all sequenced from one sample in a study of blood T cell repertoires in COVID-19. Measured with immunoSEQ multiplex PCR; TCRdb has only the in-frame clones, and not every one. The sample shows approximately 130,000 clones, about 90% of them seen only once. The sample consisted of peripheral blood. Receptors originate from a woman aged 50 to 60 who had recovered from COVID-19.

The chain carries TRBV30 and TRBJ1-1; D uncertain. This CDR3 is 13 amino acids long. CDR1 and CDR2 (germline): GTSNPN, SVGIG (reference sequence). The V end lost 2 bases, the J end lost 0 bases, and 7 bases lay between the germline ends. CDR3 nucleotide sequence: TGTGCCTGGAGTTGGGGAGTGAACACTGAAGCTTTCTTT. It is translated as CAWSWGVNTEAFF.

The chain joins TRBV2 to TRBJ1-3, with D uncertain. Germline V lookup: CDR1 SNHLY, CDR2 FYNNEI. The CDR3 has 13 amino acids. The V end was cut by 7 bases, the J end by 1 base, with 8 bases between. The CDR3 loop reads CASKPASGNTIYF. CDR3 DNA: TGTGCCAGCAAGCCAGCGTCTGGAAACACCATATATTTT.

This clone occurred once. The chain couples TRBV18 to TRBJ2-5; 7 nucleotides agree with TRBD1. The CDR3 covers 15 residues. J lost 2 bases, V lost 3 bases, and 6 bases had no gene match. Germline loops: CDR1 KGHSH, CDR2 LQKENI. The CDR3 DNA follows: TGTGCCAGCTCACCGACCTGGGGACAGCAAGAGACCCAGTACTTC. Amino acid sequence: CASSPTWGQQETQYF. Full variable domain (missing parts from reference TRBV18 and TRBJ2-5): NAGVMQNPRHLVRRRGQEARLRCSPMKGHSHVYWYRQLPEEGLKFMVYLQKENIIDESGMPKERFSAEFPKEGPSILRIQQVVRGDSAAYFCASSPTWGQQETQYFGPGTRLLVL.

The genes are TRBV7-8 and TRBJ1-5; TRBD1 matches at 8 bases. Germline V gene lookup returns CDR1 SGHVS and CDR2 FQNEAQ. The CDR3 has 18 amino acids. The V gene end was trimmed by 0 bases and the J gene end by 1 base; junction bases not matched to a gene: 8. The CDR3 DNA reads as TGTGCCAGCAGCTTAGCAGGCTCCGGGACAGGAAGCAATCAGCCCCAGCATTTT. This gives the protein CASSLAGSGTGSNQPQHF.

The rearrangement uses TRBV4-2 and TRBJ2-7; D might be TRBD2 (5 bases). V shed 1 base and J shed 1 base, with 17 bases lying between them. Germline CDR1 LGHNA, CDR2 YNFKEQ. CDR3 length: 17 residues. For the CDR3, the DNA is TGTGCCAGCAGCCAAGGGCTCTCCCCGTCGGGGTCCTACGAGCAGTACTTC. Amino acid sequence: CASSQGLSPSGSYEQYF.

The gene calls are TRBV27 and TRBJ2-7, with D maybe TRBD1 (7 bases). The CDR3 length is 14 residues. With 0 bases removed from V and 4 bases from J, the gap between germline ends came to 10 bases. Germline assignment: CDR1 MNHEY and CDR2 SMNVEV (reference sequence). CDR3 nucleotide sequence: TGTGCCAGCAGTTTATCGCGGGACAGTTACGAGCAGTACTTC. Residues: CASSLSRDSYEQYF.

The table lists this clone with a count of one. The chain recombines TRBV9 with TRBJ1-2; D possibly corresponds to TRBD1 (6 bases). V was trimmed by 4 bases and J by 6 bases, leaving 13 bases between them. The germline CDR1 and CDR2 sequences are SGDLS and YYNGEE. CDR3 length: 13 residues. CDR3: CASSHINRDGYTF. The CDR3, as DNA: TGTGCCAGCAGCCATATCAACAGGGATGGCTACACCTTC.

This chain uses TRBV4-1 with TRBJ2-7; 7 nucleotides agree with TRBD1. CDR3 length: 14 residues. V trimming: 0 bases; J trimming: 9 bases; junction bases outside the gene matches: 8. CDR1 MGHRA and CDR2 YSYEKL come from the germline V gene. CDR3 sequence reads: CASSQDLTGAVQYF. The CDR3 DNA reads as TGCGCCAGCAGCCAAGATCTTACAGGGGCCGTGCAGTACTTC.